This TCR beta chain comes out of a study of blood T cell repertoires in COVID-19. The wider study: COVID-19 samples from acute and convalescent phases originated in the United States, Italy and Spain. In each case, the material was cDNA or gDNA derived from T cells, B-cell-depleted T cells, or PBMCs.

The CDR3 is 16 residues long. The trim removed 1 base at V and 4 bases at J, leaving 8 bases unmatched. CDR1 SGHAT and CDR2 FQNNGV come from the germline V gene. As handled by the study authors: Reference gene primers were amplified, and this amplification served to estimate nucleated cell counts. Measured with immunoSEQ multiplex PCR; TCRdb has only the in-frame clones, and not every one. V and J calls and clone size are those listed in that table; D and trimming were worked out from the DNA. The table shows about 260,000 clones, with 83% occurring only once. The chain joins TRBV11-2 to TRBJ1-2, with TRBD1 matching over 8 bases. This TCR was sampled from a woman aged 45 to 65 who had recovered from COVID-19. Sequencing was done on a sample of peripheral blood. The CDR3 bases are TGTGCCAGCAGCTTAGTCGGGACAGGAGACTTCTATGGCTACACCTTC. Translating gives CASSLVGTGDFYGYTF. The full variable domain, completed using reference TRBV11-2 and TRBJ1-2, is EAGVAQSPRYKIIEKRQSVAFWCNPISGHATLYWYQQILGQGPKLLIQFQNNGVVDDSQLPKDRFSAERLKGVDSTLKIQPAKLEDSAVYLCASSLVGTGDFYGYTFGSGTRLTVV.